Detailed here is one T cell receptor (beta chain). The data are from a study of control samples from healthy donors and cancer patients. Clones were read by immunoSEQ multiplex PCR, and TCRdb kept only the in-frame ones, dropping some. The sample records 65,000 to 85,000 clones, roughly 86% being singletons. The ends lost 1 base at V and 7 bases at J; junction bases unmatched: 8. Germline V gives CDR1 LGHNA, CDR2 YNFKEQ. This CDR3 comprises 17 residues. The sequenced material came from PBMCs. This TCR was sampled from a woman aged 45 to 65 with head and neck cancer. The chain couples TRBV4-2 to TRBJ2-1; 12 positions agree with TRBD1. CDR3 loop: CASSQGDGTGGENEQFF. In DNA form, the CDR3 reads TGTGCCAGCAGCCAAGGGGACGGGACAGGGGGCGAGAATGAGCAGTTCTTC.